This TCR beta chain was captured in a study of early T cells in non-severe SARS-CoV-2 infection. Unique molecular identifiers were added to individual cDNA molecules. MiXCR, applied by TCRdb to the 5' RACE reads, yields one record per CDR3 protein. The sample yields tens of thousands of distinct CDR3 sequences, over 5% seen once. Germline CDR1 GTSNPN, CDR2 SVGIG (reference sequence). V shed 5 bases and J 7 bases; nucleotides not matched to a gene: 10. The CDR3 totals 13 residues. This clonotype was detected a few times. This TCR was recovered from an adult who was a healthcare worker with PCR-confirmed SARS-CoV-2 infection or an uninfected control (not recorded which). The chain has TRBV30 and TRBJ1-2; 7 nucleotides align to TRBD1. The sample was whole blood. The CDR3 region is CAWAKTDRRGYTF. DNA for the CDR3: TGTGCCTGGGCCAAAACGGACAGGCGTGGCTACACCTTC.